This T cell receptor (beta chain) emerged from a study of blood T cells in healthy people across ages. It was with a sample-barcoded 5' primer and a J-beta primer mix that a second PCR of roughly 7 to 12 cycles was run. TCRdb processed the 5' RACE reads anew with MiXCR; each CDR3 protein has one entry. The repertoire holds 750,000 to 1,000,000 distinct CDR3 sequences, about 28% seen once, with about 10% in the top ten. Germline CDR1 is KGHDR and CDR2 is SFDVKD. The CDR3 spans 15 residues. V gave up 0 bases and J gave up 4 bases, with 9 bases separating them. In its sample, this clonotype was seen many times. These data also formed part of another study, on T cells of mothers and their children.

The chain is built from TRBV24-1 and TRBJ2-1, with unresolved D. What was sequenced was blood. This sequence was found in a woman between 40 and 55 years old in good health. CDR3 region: CATSDLGAGYNEQFF. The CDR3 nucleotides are TGTGCCACCAGTGATTTGGGAGCTGGTTACAATGAGCAGTTCTTC.